Listed below are T cell receptor beta chains from one sample, sequenced in a study of T cells in Graves' hyperthyroidism and ophthalmopathy. TCRdb re-derived calls from the multiplex PCR reads in MiXCR, one entry per CDR3 protein. The table lists 600,000 or so distinct CDR3 sequences, 15% to 20% of them singletons. The sequenced sample was blood. The receptors were sampled from a woman between 25 and 40 years old with Graves' hyperthyroidism. Each CDR3 is given with its conserved first and last residue. A D gene is named only where the DNA matches it firmly. Part of the rows lack a size; the others show once, few, many or a class for expanded clones.

J gene: TRBJ2-3
clone size: few
D gene: .
V gene: TRBV25-1
CDR3 protein: CASSESLGTGADTQYF
CDR3 DNA: TGTGCCAGCAGTGAATCATTGGGAACGGGGGCAGATACGCAGTATTTT

J gene: TRBJ2-5
clone size: many
D gene: .
V gene: TRBV18
CDR3 protein: CASSPRAQETQYF
CDR3 DNA: TGTGCCAGCTCACCACGGGCCCAAGAGACCCAGTACTTC

J gene: TRBJ2-2
clone size: few
D gene: TRBD2
V gene: TRBV3-1
CDR3 protein: CASSQGTSGSFGELFF
CDR3 DNA: TGTGCCAGCAGCCAAGGGACTAGCGGGAGTTTCGGGGAGCTGTTTTTT

J gene: TRBJ2-3
clone size: many
D gene: .
V gene: TRBV20-1
CDR3 protein: CSAREFGDTQYF
CDR3 DNA: TGCAGTGCTAGAGAATTCGGAGATACGCAGTATTTT

J gene: TRBJ2-7
clone size: many
D gene: TRBD1
V gene: TRBV7-2
CDR3 protein: CASRRTGNYEQYF
CDR3 DNA: TGTGCCAGCAGGAGGACAGGGAACTACGAGCAGTACTTC

J gene: TRBJ2-3
clone size: few
D gene: .
V gene: TRBV27
CDR3 protein: CASSQLGVGVHTDTQYF
CDR3 DNA: TGTGCCAGCAGTCAACTTGGCGTCGGGGTCCACACAGATACGCAGTATTTT

J gene: TRBJ2-5
clone size: .
D gene: TRBD2
V gene: TRBV7-8
CDR3 protein: CASSLLETSLETQYF
CDR3 DNA: TGTGCCAGCAGCTTACTAGAGACTAGCCTTGAGACCCAGTACTTC

J gene: TRBJ2-7
clone size: many
D gene: .
V gene: TRBV28
CDR3 protein: CASSQRVAFYEQYF
CDR3 DNA: TGTGCCAGCAGTCAACGGGTAGCGTTCTACGAGCAGTACTTC

J gene: TRBJ2-1
clone size: many
D gene: TRBD2
V gene: TRBV20-1
CDR3 protein: CSASWRASGLRDEQFF
CDR3 DNA: TGCAGTGCTAGCTGGCGAGCCTCGGGACTAAGGGATGAGCAGTTCTTC

J gene: TRBJ1-1
clone size: .
D gene: TRBD1
V gene: TRBV20-1
CDR3 protein: CSARPEDRANTEAFF
CDR3 DNA: TGCAGTGCTAGACCCGAAGACAGGGCGAACACTGAAGCTTTCTTT

J gene: TRBJ2-7
clone size: few
D gene: TRBD2
V gene: TRBV9
CDR3 protein: CASSFSGRDYEQYF
CDR3 DNA: TGTGCCAGCAGCTTTAGCGGGAGAGACTACGAGCAGTACTTC

J gene: TRBJ2-5
clone size: many
D gene: .
V gene: TRBV7-9
CDR3 protein: CASSLNYGETQYF
CDR3 DNA: TGTGCCAGCAGCTTAAACTATGGAGAGACCCAGTACTTC

J gene: TRBJ1-3
clone size: .
D gene: .
V gene: TRBV5-1
CDR3 protein: CASSLAGYQFSGNTIYF
CDR3 DNA: TGCGCCAGCAGCTTGGCCGGATATCAATTCTCTGGAAACACCATATATTTT

J gene: TRBJ2-2
clone size: many
D gene: TRBD2
V gene: TRBV2
CDR3 protein: CASSESATSGSNFGELFF
CDR3 DNA: TGTGCCAGCAGTGAATCCGCGACTAGCGGGAGTAATTTCGGGGAGCTGTTTTTT

J gene: TRBJ2-3
clone size: .
D gene: .
V gene: TRBV15
CDR3 protein: CATSREGAGTDTQYF
CDR3 DNA: TGTGCCACCAGCAGAGAGGGGGCAGGGACAGATACGCAGTATTTT

J gene: TRBJ2-1
clone size: many
D gene: .
V gene: TRBV11-1
CDR3 protein: CASSLTGTDNEQFF
CDR3 DNA: TGTGCCAGCAGCCTAACAGGGACGGACAATGAGCAGTTCTTC

J gene: TRBJ2-1
clone size: few
D gene: .
V gene: TRBV4-1
CDR3 protein: CASSQMDNEQFF
CDR3 DNA: TGCGCCAGCAGCCAAATGGACAATGAGCAGTTCTTC

J gene: TRBJ2-2
clone size: many
D gene: .
V gene: TRBV20-1
CDR3 protein: CSARGGGGELFF
CDR3 DNA: TGCAGTGCTAGAGGGGGTGGCGGGGAGCTGTTTTTT

J gene: TRBJ1-2
clone size: .
D gene: TRBD1
V gene: TRBV24-1
CDR3 protein: CATSDLDRFGGYTF
CDR3 DNA: TGTGCCACCAGTGATCTGGACAGGTTCGGGGGCTACACCTTC

J gene: TRBJ2-7
clone size: many
D gene: .
V gene: TRBV7-2
CDR3 protein: CASSLASSTYEQYF
CDR3 DNA: TGTGCCAGCAGCTTAGCATCGTCTACCTACGAGCAGTACTTC

J gene: TRBJ1-2
clone size: many
D gene: .
V gene: TRBV6-1
CDR3 protein: CASSEVHGYTF
CDR3 DNA: TGTGCCAGCAGTGAAGTACATGGCTACACCTTC

J gene: TRBJ1-3
clone size: .
D gene: .
V gene: TRBV20-1
CDR3 protein: CSARDRVYSGNTIYF
CDR3 DNA: TGCAGTGCTAGGGACAGAGTCTACTCTGGAAACACCATATATTTT

J gene: TRBJ1-4
clone size: many
D gene: .
V gene: TRBV28
CDR3 protein: CASSNGRVKLFF
CDR3 DNA: TGTGCCAGCAGTAACGGGAGAGTAAAACTGTTTTTT

J gene: TRBJ2-1
clone size: many
D gene: .
V gene: TRBV6-1
CDR3 protein: CASSELLSGTQGDEQFF
CDR3 DNA: TGTGCCAGCAGTGAACTTCTATCGGGGACCCAGGGCGATGAGCAGTTCTTC

J gene: TRBJ1-5
clone size: .
D gene: .
V gene: TRBV4-1
CDR3 protein: CASSQDRRNNQPQHF
CDR3 DNA: TGCGCCAGCAGCCAAGATCGACGGAACAATCAGCCCCAGCATTTT

J gene: TRBJ2-3
clone size: .
D gene: TRBD1
V gene: TRBV19
CDR3 protein: CASSDTDGTGSTDTQYF
CDR3 DNA: TGTGCCAGTAGCGATACGGACGGGACAGGGAGCACAGATACGCAGTATTTT